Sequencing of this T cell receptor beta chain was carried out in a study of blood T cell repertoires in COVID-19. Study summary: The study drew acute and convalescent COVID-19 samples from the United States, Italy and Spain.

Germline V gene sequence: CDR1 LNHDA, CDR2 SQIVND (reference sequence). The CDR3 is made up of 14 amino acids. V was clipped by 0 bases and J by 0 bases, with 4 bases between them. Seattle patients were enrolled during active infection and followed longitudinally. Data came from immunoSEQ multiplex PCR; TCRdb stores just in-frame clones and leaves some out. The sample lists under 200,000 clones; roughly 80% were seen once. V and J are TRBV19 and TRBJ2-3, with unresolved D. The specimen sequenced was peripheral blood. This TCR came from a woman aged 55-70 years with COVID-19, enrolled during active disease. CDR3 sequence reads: CASSIEASTDTQYF. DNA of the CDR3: TGTGCCAGTAGTATAGAGGCTAGCACAGATACGCAGTATTTT.